Listed here are 11 T cell receptor beta chains from one sample, sequenced in a study of CD8+ T cells in alopecia areata (dated 2018 in TCRdb). What the time point label conveys for this sample: around 26 weeks on oral tofacitinib. The treatment or condition label corresponds to: oral pan-JAK inhibitor, 5-10 mg twice daily. Libraries were constructed by the immunoSEQ multiplex PCR assay. To provide template for TCR sequencing, every sample had RNA extracted and reverse transcribed into cDNA. Not all clones reach the TCRdb copy of this immuneACCESS table, which keeps in-frame sequences only. Checked studies attribute under half of the gap to unresolved V genes and leave the rest unexplained. The sample records 170,000 or so clones, roughly 64% of which are singletons. Over 9.5% of the sample belongs to the ten largest clones. The material sequenced was CD8+ T cells sorted from blood, taken at week 24, from a patient treated with tofacitinib. The receptors originated from a human donor with alopecia areata.

This clone appeared a single time. V usage is TRBV9 and J usage is TRBJ1-5; maybe TRBD1 (6 bases). V gave up 0 bases and J gave up 2 bases, with 9 bases separating them. The germline V gene encodes CDR1 SGDLS and CDR2 YYNGEE. This CDR3 spans 15 amino acids. For the CDR3, the DNA is TGTGCCAGCAGCGTAGGAGGGGGAGGCAATCAGCCCCAGCATTTT. It yields the protein CASSVGGGGNQPQHF.

CDR3 nucleotides: TGTGCCAGCAGCTTATTAAGGTCCAGAGCGAACACCGGGGAGCTGTTTTTT. It encodes CASSLLRSRANTGELFF. This rearrangement joins TRBV7-9 to TRBJ2-2; D is unclear. The CDR3 is 17 residues long. CDR1 SEHNR and CDR2 FQNEAQ come from the germline V gene (reference sequence). V was pared by 2 bases and J by 0 bases, with 13 bases between.

This rearrangement joins TRBV7-2 to TRBJ2-2; D may correspond to TRBD1 or TRBD2 (5 bases each). The CDR3 spans 14 residues. The germline V and J ends were trimmed by 5 bases and 6 bases, with 13 bases remaining between them. The germline V gene encodes CDR1 SGHTA and CDR2 FQGNSA. CDR3 sequence reads: CASSPDGGPGELFF. CDR3 DNA sequence: TGTGCCAGCAGCCCGGATGGGGGACCCGGGGAGCTGTTTTTT.

The table lists this clone with a count of one. This sequence joins TRBV4-1 and TRBJ1-5; 7 positions agree with TRBD1. The germline CDR1 and CDR2 sequences are MGHRA and YSYEKL. Germline trimming cut 4 bases from V and 0 bases from J; bases unmatched to any gene: 15. The CDR3 contains 19 residues. The CDR3 DNA reads TGCGCCAGCAGCCTCAACCCAGCCGACAGGGCCTATAGCAATCAGCCCCAGCATTTT. This gives the protein CASSLNPADRAYSNQPQHF.

This rearrangement joins TRBV2 to TRBJ2-5; the D is unclear. CDR1 and CDR2 from the germline V gene are SNHLY and FYNNEI. The CDR3 loop spans 10 amino acids. The ends were cut back, 4 bases at V and 6 bases at J, with 3 bases in the middle. The CDR3 DNA reads TGTGCCAGCAGTGTACAGACCCAGTACTTC. Translating it yields CASSVQTQYF.

This chain uses TRBV6-1 with TRBJ2-7, with 7 bases aligning to TRBD1. The CDR3 spans 12 residues. Germline V gene lookup returns CDR1 MNHNS and CDR2 SASEGT. The DNA of the CDR3 is TGTCAGGCCGGGACAGCTTCCTACGAGCAGTACTTC. Protein sequence: CQAGTASYEQYF.

This clone appeared a few times. The chain has TRBV30 and TRBJ2-1, with D possibly being TRBD2 (5 bases). The germline gives CDR1 GTSNPN, CDR2 SVGIG (reference sequence). CDR3 length equals 16 residues. Deletions cut 3 bases from V and 4 bases from J, with 19 bases between. CDR3: CAWSTRGQTYYNEQFF. The CDR3 bases are TGTGCCTGGAGCACCCGCGGGCAGACGTATTACAATGAGCAGTTCTTC.

This chain joins TRBV7-9 and TRBJ1-1; 7 bases agree with TRBD1. Germline V gene lookup returns CDR1 SEHNR and CDR2 FQNEAQ (reference sequence). The length of the CDR3 is 15 residues. For the CDR3, the DNA is TGTGCAGGCCTACGGGTACAGGGGTTGAACACTGAAGCTTTCTTT. It translates to CAGLRVQGLNTEAFF. Full variable domain (rest looked up from reference TRBV7-9 and TRBJ1-1): DTGVSQNPRHKITKRGQNVTFRCDPISEHNRLYWYRQTLGQGPEFLTYFQNEAQLEKSRLLSDRFSAERPKGSFSTLEIQRTEQGDSAMYLCAGLRVQGLNTEAFFGQGTRLTVV.

This clone was found a few times. The chain links TRBV5-6 to TRBJ1-4; no reliable D call. CDR3 size: 15 residues. Germline assignment: CDR1 SGHDT and CDR2 YYEEEE. The germline V and J ends were trimmed by 0 bases and 6 bases, with 12 bases remaining between them. Here the CDR3 reads CASSLGMSGYEKLFF. CDR3 DNA: TGTGCCAGCAGCTTGGGCATGAGCGGATATGAAAAACTGTTTTTT. Full variable domain (rest looked up from reference TRBV5-6 and TRBJ1-4): DAGVTQSPTHLIKTRGQQVTLRCSPKSGHDTVSWYQQALGQGPQFIFQYYEEEERQRGNFPDRFSGHQFPNYSSELNVNALLLGDSALYLCASSLGMSGYEKLFFGSGTQLSVL.

The V call is TRBV4-1, the J call TRBJ1-5; D ambiguous. The CDR3 has 15 residues. Germline assignment: CDR1 MGHRA and CDR2 YSYEKL. The V end lost 0 bases, the J end lost 1 base, and 7 bases lay between the germline ends. The CDR3 reads CASSQEDWSNQPQHF. The CDR3 region has the DNA TGCGCCAGCAGCCAAGAGGACTGGAGCAATCAGCCCCAGCATTTT.

The chain couples TRBV5-1 to TRBJ2-7, with D possibly being TRBD2 (6 bases). Trimming shortened V by 0 bases and J by 2 bases, and 9 bases separated the two germline ends. Germline lookup yields CDR1 SGHRS and CDR2 YFSETQ. CDR3 length: 14 amino acids. In nucleotides, the CDR3 is TGCGCCAGCAGCTTGGAGGGCGGGACCTACGAGCAGTACTTC. This sequence encodes CASSLEGGTYEQYF.